This TCR beta chain comes out of a study of blood T cell repertoires in COVID-19. In the study overall: Sites across the United States, Italy and Spain contributed samples from acute and convalescent COVID-19.

The CDR3 has 15 residues. The V gene end was trimmed by 1 base and the J gene end by 0 bases; junction bases not matched to a gene: 1. Germline V gene data show CDR1 as LGHDT and CDR2 as YNNKEL (reference sequence). How the authors handled the data: Reference gene primer amplification in the assay estimated nucleated cell counts. Produced via immunoSEQ multiplex PCR; TCRdb's table is partial and in-frame only. V and J calls and clone size follow that table, whereas D and trimming were derived from the DNA. The sample holds a few hundred thousand clones; around 87% are singletons and the top ten take roughly 3%.

The rearrangement joins TRBV3-1 (or the pseudogene TRBV3-2) to TRBJ2-3, with 7 nucleotides matching TRBD2. The receptor's source is a man between 60 and 75 years old with acute or convalescent COVID-19. The source material was peripheral blood. CDR3 protein: CASSQGRGSTDTQYF. In DNA form, the CDR3 reads TGTGCCAGCAGCCAAGGGCGGGGGAGCACAGATACGCAGTATTTT.